This TCR beta chain comes out of a study of shared clonotypes between healthy human individuals (dated by TCRdb to the early 2020s). For the study in its entirety: The cohort comprised two women and three men aged 18 to 49 years. For each donor, CD4 naive and CD4 memory were each run on three plates, CD8 naive on two plates, and CD8 memory on one plate. Blood TCR repertoires of roughly five healthy adults were deeply sequenced to estimate repertoire size and the extent of clonotype sharing between individuals. To increase sequencing depth and limit assay-specific biases, different laboratories used diverse techniques to prepare libraries and sequence TCR repertoires. Each donor's leukapheresis produced roughly between roughly 0.85 and 9.5 billion PBMCs. What the authors observed across the whole study: The small number of donors limited the genetic and exposure-history diversity represented. Estimated clonotype richness was generally larger for naive than for memory subsets. Pairwise subsampling led to the expectation that sequencing depth would affect the degree of clonotype sharing among donors. Only blood was sampled, and tissue TCR repertoires likely differ from those in blood. Even with the large sequencing depth, rarefaction of the sorted-subset datasets indicated that sequencing was incomplete. Compared with non-shared clonotypes, the clonotypes found in all four sorted-subset donors had higher generation probabilities. When a handful of donors were compared, the shared fraction of clonotypes was about 5.5% for naive CD4, about 4% for naive CD8, about 2.5% for memory CD4, and 0.35% to 0.4% for memory CD8.

CDR1 is given as LNHDA and CDR2 as SQIVND, both from the germline V gene (reference sequence). Clipping removes 7 bases from V and 4 bases from J, with 6 as the unmatched junction base count. The CDR3 numbers 15 residues from cysteine through phenylalanine. The CDR3 DNA has 45 bases and is translated from base 1. A remark on this clone: There is no known antigen for this receptor. No clone much larger than this one lies a single base away; base qualities are absent.

TCR CDR3 regions were amplified from genomic DNA by multiplex PCR using the deep immunoSEQ assay. Extracted genomic DNA from each cell subset was spread evenly across all wells of several immunoSEQ 96-well plates, with each plate serving as a replicate. For sorted subsets, approximately 0.2 ug of genomic DNA, equivalent to about 30,000 T cell genomes, went into each replicate PCR. Purified libraries were quantified with a Qubit 3.0 fluorometer, sized on a Bioanalyzer 2100, and re-quantified with the KAPA Library Quantification kit. Each immunoSEQ 96-well plate was sequenced on its own single-read 150-cycle Illumina NextSeq 550 flow cell. The authors' analysis ran thus. Because only junctional sequences without quality scores were contained in the immunoSEQ output, filtering matching that applied to full-length reads could not be performed. Sequences were annotated with PyIR, a Python wrapper for IgBLAST v1.9, using IMGT germline references to assign V/J genes and CDR3. Reads were filtered out if the reads had weak V/J assignments (E-value above 1e-6), no CDR3, stop codons, out-of-frame junctions, or ambiguous translated residues. V3J clonotypes were defined by identical inferred V gene, J gene, and CDR3 amino acid sequence. Percentage overlap between repertoires was calculated by dividing the number of shared unique clonotypes by the size of the smaller repertoire. Three approaches were used to assess repertoire richness: RTK rarefaction, the Chao1 estimator, and Recon v2.1 estimates of unobserved clonotypes. Generation probabilities for all TCRbeta clonotypes obtained by the gDNA method from a handful of donors were computed using OLGA. Not all clones reach the TCRdb copy of this immuneACCESS table, which keeps in-frame sequences only. Checked studies attribute under half of the gap to unresolved V genes and leave the rest unexplained. The DNA gave D and trimming, while V, J and clone size come from that table. The sample table contains roughly 2.6 million clones; only one count was recorded for more than 80% of them. Around 0.14% of the sample is in the top ten clones.

Donors were healthy HIV-negative adults with no recently reported acute infections or vaccinations. Every donor was a Caucasian adult residing in Nashville, Tennessee, USA. Magnetic negative selection was used to enrich CD4+ T cells, after which naive cells were positively selected on CD45RA and the negative fraction became the memory subset. Blood was collected by leukapheresis, and PBMCs were isolated by Ficoll-Histopaque density gradient centrifugation and then cryopreserved in liquid nitrogen vapor phase. Analytical flow cytometry was used to check the purity and quantity of each magnetically sorted T cell population. Genomic DNA was isolated from every sorted fraction and measured by UV absorbance on a Nanodrop 2000c.

The sequenced material came from naive CD4+ T cells sorted from blood. This specimen's cell subset or site label, interpreted: CD45RA+ positively selected. The chain employs TRBV19 and TRBJ2-1; 11 of the junction bases match TRBD2. This receptor was obtained from a man aged 18 to 29 in good health. The CDR3 region: CASTQTSGVYNEQFF. The DNA is TGTGCCAGTACTCAGACTAGCGGGGTGTACAATGAGCAGTTCTTC.